These 5 T cell receptor beta chains were all obtained from the same sample, sequenced in a study of T cell changes during pregnancy in multiple sclerosis. Only in-frame clones appear in the TCRdb table, and some are missing; sequencing was by immunoSEQ multiplex PCR. The table has 65,000 to 95,000 clones, around 94% seen once; the top ten hold about 0.94%. Sequenced material: peripheral blood, taken in the second trimester of pregnancy. The receptors come from a female donor in good health, enrolled as a control in a pregnancy study.

The CDR3 is CASSLASAEQFF. The CDR3 coding sequence is TGTGCCAGCAGCTTAGCCAGCGCTGAGCAGTTCTTC. The chain employs TRBV7-6 and TRBJ2-1; D unclear. Germline CDR1 SGHVS, CDR2 FNYEAQ. The CDR3 spans 12 residues. Trimming removed 0 bases from V and 9 bases from J, with 6 bases in between. Full variable domain (missing parts from reference TRBV7-6 and TRBJ2-1): GAGVSQSPRYKVTKRGQDVALRCDPISGHVSLYWYRQALGQGPEFLTYFNYEAQQDKSGLPNDRFSAERPEGSISTLTIQRTEQRDSAMYRCASSLASAEQFFGPGTRLTVL.

The chain carries TRBV6-1 and TRBJ1-1; 7 bases line up with TRBD1. Trimming took 4 bases from V and 5 from J; bases not matched to a gene: 13. Germline V gene sequence: CDR1 MNHNS, CDR2 SASEGT. The CDR3 consists of 16 residues. The CDR3 DNA reads as TGTGCCAGCAGTGCTGTGGAGACAGGGTGGAGGACTGAAGCTTTCTTT. It yields the protein CASSAVETGWRTEAFF.

The chain carries TRBV28 and TRBJ2-5, with 7 bases identical to TRBD2. V dropped 4 bases and J dropped 4; count of bases not matched to a gene: 12. The CDR3 runs 16 residues. CDR1 and CDR2 (germline): MDHEN, SYDVKM. The CDR3, as DNA: TGTGCCAGCAGTTCCCAAGCGGGATCGGTTGGAGAGACCCAGTACTTC. It is translated as CASSSQAGSVGETQYF.

J is TRBJ2-3 and V is TRBV13, with D possibly matching TRBD1 (5 bases). The CDR3 is 15 residues long. Germline CDR1 reads PRHDT; CDR2 reads FYEKMQ (reference sequence). The V gene lost 5 bases and the J gene lost 5 bases, with 17 bases spanning the gap. This chain's CDR3 is CASSPGQVGVDTQYF. The DNA for the CDR3 is TGTGCCAGCAGCCCCGGGCAGGTAGGGGTAGATACGCAGTATTTT.

CDR3 DNA: TGTGCCAGCAGTTTCAGTATGTCCGAGCAGTTCTTC. Its protein is CASSFSMSEQFF. This chain connects TRBV28 to TRBJ2-1; unclear D gene. The CDR3 has 12 amino acids. Per the germline V gene, CDR1 is MDHEN and CDR2 is SYDVKM. V was shortened by 3 bases and J by 10 bases, with 10 bases between the two germline ends.